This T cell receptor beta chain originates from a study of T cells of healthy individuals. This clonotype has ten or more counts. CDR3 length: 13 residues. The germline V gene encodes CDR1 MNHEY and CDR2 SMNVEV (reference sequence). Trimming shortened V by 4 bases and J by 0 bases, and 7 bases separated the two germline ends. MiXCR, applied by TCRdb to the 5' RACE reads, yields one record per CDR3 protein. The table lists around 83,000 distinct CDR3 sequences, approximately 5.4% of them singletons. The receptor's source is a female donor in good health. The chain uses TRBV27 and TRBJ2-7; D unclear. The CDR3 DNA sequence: TGTGCCAGCAGTTACGCTAGCTCCTACGAGCAGTACTTC. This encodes CASSYASSYEQYF.